The clone carrying this T cell receptor (beta chain) was counted between two and nine times. As yet, its antigen is unknown. The CDR3 runs to 13 residues. The germline V gene encodes CDR1 ENHRY and CDR2 SYGVKD. V shed 0 bases and J shed 2 bases, with 5 bases lying between them. These data are taken from a study of T-cell reconstitution after alpha-beta-depleted transplantation in children. Study observations and caveats: T-cell counts and diversity at one year post-transplant came mainly from newly produced T cells. Surviving recipient T cells and intrathymic progenitors accounted for some patients' high TCRbeta diversity at day 60. Reportedly, alpha-beta T cells present about two months post-transplant originated from several hundred expanded clones of graft origin.

The TCRbeta library incorporated unique molecular identifiers. TCRdb re-analysed the PCR reads in MiXCR, keeping a single row per CDR3 protein. The sample records about 400,000 distinct CDR3 sequences, 15% to 20% being singletons. The input for sequencing was PBMCs, mostly from graft donor cells, taken 360 days after TCRalphabeta/CD19-depleted stem cell transplant. The source is a boy younger than two who had a stem cell transplant for Wiskott-Aldrich syndrome, so the T cells may come from the graft donor. V is TRBV10-3 and J is TRBJ2-7; D remains ambiguous. CDR3: CAISESGAYEQYF. In nucleotides, the CDR3 is TGTGCCATCAGTGAGTCTGGTGCCTACGAGCAGTACTTC.